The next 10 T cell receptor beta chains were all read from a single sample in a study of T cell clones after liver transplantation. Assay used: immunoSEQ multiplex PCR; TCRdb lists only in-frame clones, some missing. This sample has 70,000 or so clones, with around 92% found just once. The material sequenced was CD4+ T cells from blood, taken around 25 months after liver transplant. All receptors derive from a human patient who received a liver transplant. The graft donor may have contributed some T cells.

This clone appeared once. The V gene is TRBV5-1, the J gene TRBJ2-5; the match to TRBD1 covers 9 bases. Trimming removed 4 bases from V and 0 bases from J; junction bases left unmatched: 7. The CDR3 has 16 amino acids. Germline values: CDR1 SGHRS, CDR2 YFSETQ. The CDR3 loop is CASSPRQGGYQETQYF. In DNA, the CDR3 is TGCGCCAGCAGCCCACGACAGGGGGGGTACCAAGAGACCCAGTACTTC.

In DNA, the CDR3 is TGCGCCAGCAGTGTCCCGGGACAAGTATTAGGTGGCAATCAGCCCCAGCATTTT. Its protein is CASSVPGQVLGGNQPQHF. The J gene is TRBJ1-5, the V gene TRBV10-1; a weak D match, TRBD1 (6 bases). Looked up from germline, CDR1 is WNHNN and CDR2 is SYGVQD (reference sequence). Trimming removed 4 bases from V and 2 bases from J, with 21 bases in between. The CDR3 is 18 residues long.

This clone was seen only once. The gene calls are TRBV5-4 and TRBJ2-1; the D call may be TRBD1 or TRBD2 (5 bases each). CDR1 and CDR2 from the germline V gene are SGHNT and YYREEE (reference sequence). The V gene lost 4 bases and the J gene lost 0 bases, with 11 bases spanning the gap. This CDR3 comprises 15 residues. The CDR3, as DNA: TGTGCCAGCAGCCAGGGACGGGACTCCTACAATGAGCAGTTCTTC. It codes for CASSQGRDSYNEQFF. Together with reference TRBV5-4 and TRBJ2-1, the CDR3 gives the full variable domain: ETGVTQSPTHLIKTRGQQVTLRCSSQSGHNTVSWYQQALGQGPQFIFQYYREEENGRGNFPPRFSGLQFPNYSSELNVNALELDDSALYLCASSQGRDSYNEQFFGPGTRLTVL.

The CDR3 sequence is CASSSTGGGYTF. The CDR3 coding sequence is TGCGCCAGCAGCTCCACAGGGGGCGGCTACACCTTC. This sequence joins TRBV5-1 and TRBJ1-2; 9 bases align to TRBD1. V was pared by 3 bases and J by 8 bases, with 2 bases of the junction left unmatched. CDR1 SGHRS and CDR2 YFSETQ come from the germline V gene. The CDR3 runs to 12 residues. The full variable domain, completed using reference TRBV5-1 and TRBJ1-2, is KAGVTQTPRYLIKTRGQQVTLSCSPISGHRSVSWYQQTPGQGLQFLFEYFSETQRNKGNFPGRFSGRQFSNSRSEMNVSTLELGDSALYLCASSSTGGGYTFGSGTRLTVV.

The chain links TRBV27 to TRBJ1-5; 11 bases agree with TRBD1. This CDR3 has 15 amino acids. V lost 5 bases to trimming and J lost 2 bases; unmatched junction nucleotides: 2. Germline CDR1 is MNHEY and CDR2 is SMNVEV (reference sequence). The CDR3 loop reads CASSRTGGGNQPQHF. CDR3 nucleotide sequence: TGTGCCAGCAGTCGGACAGGGGGCGGCAATCAGCCCCAGCATTTT.

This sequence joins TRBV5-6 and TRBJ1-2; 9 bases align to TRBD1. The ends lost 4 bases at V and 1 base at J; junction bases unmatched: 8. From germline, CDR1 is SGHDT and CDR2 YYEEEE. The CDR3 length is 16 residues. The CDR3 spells CASSVSGTGINYGYTF. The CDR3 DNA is TGTGCCAGCAGCGTTAGCGGGACAGGGATTAACTATGGCTACACCTTC.

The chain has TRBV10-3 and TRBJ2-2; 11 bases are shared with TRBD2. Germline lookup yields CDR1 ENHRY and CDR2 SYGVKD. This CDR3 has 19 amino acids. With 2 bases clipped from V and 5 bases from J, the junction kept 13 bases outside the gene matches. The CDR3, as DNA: TGTGCCATCAGTGAGGTCCCGACTAGCGGGATTTCTCTTACCGGGGAGCTGTTTTTT. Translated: CAISEVPTSGISLTGELFF.

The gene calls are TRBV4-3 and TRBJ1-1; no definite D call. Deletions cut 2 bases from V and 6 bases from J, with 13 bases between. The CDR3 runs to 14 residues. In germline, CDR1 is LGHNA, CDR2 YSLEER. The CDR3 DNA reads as TGCGCCAGCAGCCAATGGGGTCGAGGCGCTGAAGCTTTCTTT. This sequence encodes CASSQWGRGAEAFF.

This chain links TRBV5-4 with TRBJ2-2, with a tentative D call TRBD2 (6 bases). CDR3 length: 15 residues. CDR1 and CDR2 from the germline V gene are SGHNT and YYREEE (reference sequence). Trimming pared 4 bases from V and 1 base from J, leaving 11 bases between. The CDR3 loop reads CASSTGTLNTGELFF. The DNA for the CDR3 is TGTGCCAGCAGCACTGGGACTTTGAACACCGGGGAGCTGTTTTTT.

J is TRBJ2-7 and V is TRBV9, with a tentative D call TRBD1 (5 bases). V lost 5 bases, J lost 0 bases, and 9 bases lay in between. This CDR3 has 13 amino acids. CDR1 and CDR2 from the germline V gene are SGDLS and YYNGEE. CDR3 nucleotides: TGTGCCAGCAGTGCGGACAACTCCTACGAGCAGTACTTC. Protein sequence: CASSADNSYEQYF.